These T cell receptor beta chains were read from a single sample in a study of blood T cell repertoires in COVID-19. Measured with immunoSEQ multiplex PCR; TCRdb has only the in-frame clones, and not every one. Of about 100,000 clones in the sample, approximately 86% were seen once. Sequencing was done on a sample of peripheral blood. Receptor source: a man between 50 and 59 years old with active or convalescent COVID-19. CDR3s include the opening cysteine and the closing phenylalanine or tryptophan. D genes are given only for firm matches. Only some rows state a clone size, as once, few, many or a class for expanded clones.

v_call	clone_size	d_call	j_call	cdr3_nt	cdr3_aa
TRBV6-1	once	TRBD1	TRBJ1-6	TGTGCCAGCAGTGAAAGACAGGGTGATTCACCCCTCCACTTT	CASSERQGDSPLHF
TRBV14	.	TRBD1	TRBJ1-6	TGTGCCAGCAGCCAGGGACAGGGACCATTGAGTTCACCCCTCCACTTT	CASSQGQGPLSSPLHF
TRBV11-2	.	.	TRBJ2-1	TGTGCCAGCAGCTTGGGCAATGGGCACTACAATGAGCAGTTCTTC	CASSLGNGHYNEQFF
TRBV3-1/TRBV3-2	.	.	TRBJ1-1	TGTGCCAGCAGCCAAGTGGCCAACACTGAAGCTTTCTTT	CASSQVANTEAFF
TRBV4-1	once	.	TRBJ1-5	TGCGCCAGCAGCCATATGACAGATAGCAATCAGCCCCAGCATTTT	CASSHMTDSNQPQHF
TRBV15	.	.	TRBJ2-3	TGTGCCACCAGCAGAGGGGGCGCAGATACGCAGTATTTT	CATSRGGADTQYF
TRBV3-1/TRBV3-2	.	.	TRBJ1-3	TGTGCCAGCAGCCGAGAAGCAGGGGTCTCTGGAAACACCATATATTTT	CASSREAGVSGNTIYF
TRBV12-3/TRBV12-4	.	.	TRBJ1-2	TGTGCCAGCAGTCCTGGGGGCCACTATGGCTACACCTTC	CASSPGGHYGYTF
TRBV7-2	many	.	TRBJ1-5	TGTGCCAGCAGCGTCTCCAATCAGCCCCAGCATTTT	CASSVSNQPQHF
TRBV19	once	TRBD2	TRBJ2-1	TGTGCCAGTTCTATGGGAGCGGGGGGTTTTTACAATGAGCAGTTCTTC	CASSMGAGGFYNEQFF
TRBV9	.	TRBD1	TRBJ1-4	TGTGCCAGCAGCCCGAACCCCGGGACAGTCGGTGAAAAACTGTTTTTT	CASSPNPGTVGEKLFF
TRBV10-3	.	.	TRBJ1-1	TGTGCCATCAGGGTTCGAGAAATCGCTGAAGCTTTCTTT	CAIRVREIAEAFF
TRBV5-1	.	TRBD1	TRBJ2-7	TGCGCCAGCAGCCCGGGCCCCGGACAGGGTTCCTACGAGCAGTACTTC	CASSPGPGQGSYEQYF
TRBV5-5	.	TRBD1	TRBJ2-4	TGTGCCAGCAGCTCTCTACGAACGGACAGGGGTGCCAAAAACATTCAGTACTTC	CASSSLRTDRGAKNIQYF
TRBV7-7	.	TRBD2	TRBJ2-3	TGTGCCAGCAGCTTAGGGACTAGCGAAGGCTGGGATACGCAGTATTTT	CASSLGTSEGWDTQYF
TRBV6-6	.	.	TRBJ2-2	TGTGCCAGCAGTTCTTTCAGGGACGGGGAGCTGTTTTTT	CASSSFRDGELFF
TRBV2	.	.	TRBJ2-2	TGTGCCAGCAGTGGGCAAGCGACCGGGGAGCTGTTTTTT	CASSGQATGELFF
TRBV12-5	.	.	TRBJ1-3	TGTGCTAGTGGTTTCGGGGACACCATATATTTT	CASGFGDTIYF
TRBV9	.	TRBD2	TRBJ2-3	TGTGCCAGCAGCGTAGGAGGTAGCGGGTCGTCAGATACGCAGTATTTT	CASSVGGSGSSDTQYF
TRBV9	.	.	TRBJ1-6	TGTGCCAGCAGCGTGGGAGAGAGCTCCTATAATTCACCCCTCCACTTT	CASSVGESSYNSPLHF
TRBV5-1	.	TRBD1	TRBJ2-5	TGCGCCAGCAGCTTGAGGACAGGGAACCAAGAGACCCAGTACTTC	CASSLRTGNQETQYF
TRBV28	.	TRBD1	TRBJ1-6	TGTGCCAGCAGTCCCGGACAGGGGTTGAACTCACCCCTCCACTTT	CASSPGQGLNSPLHF
TRBV18	once	.	TRBJ1-5	TGTGCCAGCTCACAGCAACAGGGCGGGAATCAGCCCCAGCATTTT	CASSQQQGGNQPQHF
TRBV11-2	.	.	TRBJ2-1	TGTGCCAGCAGCTTCGAGTGGGGCGAGCAGTTCTTC	CASSFEWGEQFF
TRBV6-5	.	TRBD1	TRBJ1-1	TGTGCCAGCAGTTACTCGGGACAGCCGAACACTGAAGCTTTCTTT	CASSYSGQPNTEAFF
TRBV7-2	.	.	TRBJ2-2	TGTGCCAGCAGCTTAGCGAGAACGAACACCGGGGAGCTGTTTTTT	CASSLARTNTGELFF
TRBV29-1	.	.	TRBJ2-7	TGCAGCGTTGGTCGACACGGATCCTACGAGCAGTACTTC	CSVGRHGSYEQYF
TRBV3-1/TRBV3-2	.	.	TRBJ1-6	TGTGCCAGCAGCCTCCAGGGGACACCCCTCCACTTT	CASSLQGTPLHF
TRBV11-2	.	.	TRBJ1-1	TGTGCCAGCAGCTTAGGGGCCGGAAACACTGAAGCTTTCTTT	CASSLGAGNTEAFF